These T cell receptor beta chains were read from a single sample in a study of blood T cell repertoires in COVID-19. Produced via immunoSEQ multiplex PCR; TCRdb's table is partial and in-frame only. This table holds 200,000 to 250,000 clones, around 85% found once. The sample comprised peripheral blood. These receptor sequences come from a human donor in a cohort sampled during active COVID-19. The CDR3 runs from the conserved cysteine through the conserved F or W. Fields, in order: J gene, V gene, CDR3 length, clone size, D gene, CDR3 protein, CDR3 DNA. The D gene is left open where the match is weak. Expanded clones get a size class; other rows say once, few or many, or leave the size out.

j_gene: TRBJ1-1
v_gene: TRBV20-1
len: 11
abundance: few
d_gene: .
CDR3aa: CSARDDGGAFF
CDR3nt: TGCAGTGCTAGAGATGACGGGGGAGCTTTCTTT

j_gene: TRBJ1-5
v_gene: TRBV7-8
len: 14
abundance: .
d_gene: .
CDR3aa: CASSHRASNQPQHF
CDR3nt: TGTGCCAGCAGCCACAGGGCTAGCAATCAGCCCCAGCATTTT

j_gene: TRBJ2-2
v_gene: TRBV30
len: 11
abundance: .
d_gene: .
CDR3aa: CAWTGHGELFF
CDR3nt: TGTGCCTGGACAGGACACGGAGAGCTGTTTTTT

j_gene: TRBJ2-7
v_gene: TRBV6-6
len: 13
abundance: .
d_gene: TRBD1
CDR3aa: CASKLDRVNEQYF
CDR3nt: TGTGCCAGCAAGTTGGACAGGGTCAACGAGCAGTACTTC

j_gene: TRBJ1-3
v_gene: TRBV18
len: 15
abundance: .
d_gene: .
CDR3aa: CASSPAGNSGNTIYF
CDR3nt: TGTGCCAGCTCACCGGCGGGAAACTCTGGAAACACCATATATTTT

j_gene: TRBJ1-1
v_gene: TRBV3-1/TRBV3-2
len: 14
abundance: .
d_gene: TRBD1
CDR3aa: CASSEDRGNTEAFF
CDR3nt: TGTGCCAGCAGTGAGGACAGGGGGAACACTGAAGCTTTCTTT

j_gene: TRBJ1-5
v_gene: TRBV27
len: 15
abundance: .
d_gene: TRBD1
CDR3aa: CASSDRGLGNQPQHF
CDR3nt: TGTGCCAGCTCAGACAGGGGTTTAGGCAATCAGCCCCAGCATTTT

j_gene: TRBJ2-7
v_gene: TRBV5-1
len: 13
abundance: .
d_gene: .
CDR3aa: CASSAGLRWEQYF
CDR3nt: TGCGCCAGCAGCGCGGGACTCCGATGGGAGCAGTACTTC

j_gene: TRBJ2-7
v_gene: TRBV27
len: 14
abundance: many
d_gene: .
CDR3aa: CASSFYGQPYEQYF
CDR3nt: TGTGCCAGCAGTTTCTACGGACAGCCCTACGAGCAGTACTTC

j_gene: TRBJ1-6
v_gene: TRBV11-2
len: 17
abundance: once
d_gene: TRBD1
CDR3aa: CASSPRQGASYNSPLHF
CDR3nt: TGTGCCAGCAGCCCGCGACAGGGGGCCTCCTATAATTCACCCCTCCACTTT

j_gene: TRBJ2-3
v_gene: TRBV28
len: 16
abundance: few
d_gene: TRBD2
CDR3aa: CASRTGGDPSTDTQYF
CDR3nt: TGTGCCAGCAGGACCGGGGGGGATCCCAGCACAGATACGCAGTATTTT